The clone carrying this TCR beta chain turned up a few times. The sample belongs to a study of cytomegalovirus exposure and HLA in healthy donors. Study details: Unique TCR beta sequences numbering approximately 120 million came from 150 million to 200 million T cells in an earlier analysis.

Primers included in the PCR were 60 Vbeta and 13 Jbeta primers. Generated by immunoSEQ multiplex PCR, the TCRdb table keeps only in-frame clones and is missing some. The sample lists 150,000 or so clones; about four fifths were seen once. V dropped 2 bases and J dropped 4 bases, with 10 bases sitting between them. The CDR3 has 13 amino acids. CDR1 SGHNT and CDR2 YYREEE come from the germline V gene (reference sequence). The sequence was collected from a male donor in good health and CMV-seronegative. The genes are TRBV5-4 and TRBJ2-7; D is possibly TRBD1 (6 bases). Material for sequencing was PBMCs. In DNA form, the CDR3 reads TGTGCCAGCAGCTTTGGGGGCGAGTACGAGCAGTACTTC. Translated, it gives CASSFGGEYEQYF.